The clone carrying this T cell receptor beta chain was detected ten times or more. Its antigen is as yet unknown. Sequenced by immunoSEQ multiplex PCR; TCRdb stores in-frame clones only, minus some. Of approximately 90,000 clones in the sample, around 89% were seen once. The V gene end was trimmed by 3 bases and the J gene end by 7 bases; junction bases not matched to a gene: 5. Germline V gives CDR1 MDHEN, CDR2 SYDVKM. This CDR3 has 13 residues. These data belong to a study of graft-versus-host responses after intestinal transplantation. Study-wide context: All of the recipients had induction that used anti-thymocyte globulin, then tacrolimus and steroids for three to four years.

The starting material was unstimulated CD4+ T cells sorted from spleen or lymph node cells, obtained before transplant. The chain recombines TRBV28 with TRBJ1-2, with TRBD1 matching 7 bases. The TCR originated in a human donor who was the organ donor for an intestinal transplant. The CDR3 loop is CASSFRGRGGYTF. The CDR3 nucleotides read TGTGCCAGCAGTTTTAGGGGGCGCGGTGGCTACACCTTC.